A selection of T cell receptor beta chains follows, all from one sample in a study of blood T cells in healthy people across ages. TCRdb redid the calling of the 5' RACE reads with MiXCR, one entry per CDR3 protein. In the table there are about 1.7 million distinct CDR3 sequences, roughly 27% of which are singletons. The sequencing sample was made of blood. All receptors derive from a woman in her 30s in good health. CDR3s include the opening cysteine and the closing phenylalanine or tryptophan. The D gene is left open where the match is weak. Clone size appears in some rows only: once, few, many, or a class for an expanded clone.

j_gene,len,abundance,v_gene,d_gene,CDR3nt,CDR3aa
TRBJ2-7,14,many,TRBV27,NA,TGTGCCAGCAGTAGGACAGCTTCCCCCCACGAGCAGTACTTC,CASSRTASPHEQYF
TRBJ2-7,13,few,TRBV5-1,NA,TGCGCCAGCAGCCCCGGGGACACCTACGAGCAGTACTTC,CASSPGDTYEQYF
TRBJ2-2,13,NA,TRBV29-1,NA,TGCAGCGCCGGGACACAGAACACCGGGGAGCTGTTTTTT,CSAGTQNTGELFF
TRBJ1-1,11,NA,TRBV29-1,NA,TGCAGCGTTTGGGCTCAGGACGAAGCTTTCTTT,CSVWAQDEAFF
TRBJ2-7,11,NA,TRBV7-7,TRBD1,TGTGCTGTTAGGACAGGGGACGAGCAGTACTTC,CAVRTGDEQYF
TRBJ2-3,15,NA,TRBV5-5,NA,TGTGCCAGCAGCTACGCCGGGGGAAGCACAGATACGCAGTATTTT,CASSYAGGSTDTQYF
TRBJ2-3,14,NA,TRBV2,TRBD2,TGTGCCAGCAAGCAGGAGACTAGCGGACGTCTACAGTATTTT,CASKQETSGRLQYF
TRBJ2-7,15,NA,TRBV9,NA,TGTGCCAGCAGCGTAGAGGAGGGACTCGGAGAGAGCCAGTACTTC,CASSVEEGLGESQYF
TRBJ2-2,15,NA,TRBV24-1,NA,TGTGCCACCAGTGACAACAGGGGACTCAGCGGGGAGCTGTTTTTT,CATSDNRGLSGELFF
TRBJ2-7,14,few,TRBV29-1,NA,TGCAGCGTTGAGGTCGGGACCGAGGACTACGAGCAGTACTTC,CSVEVGTEDYEQYF
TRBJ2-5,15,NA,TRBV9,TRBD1,TGTGCCAGCAGCGTAGAGTGGTCAGGGGGTGAGACCCAGTACTTC,CASSVEWSGGETQYF
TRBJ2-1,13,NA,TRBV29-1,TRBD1,TGCAGCGTTGAACGGGACAGGGGGTACGAGCAGTTCTTC,CSVERDRGYEQFF
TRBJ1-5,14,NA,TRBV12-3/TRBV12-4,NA,TGTGCCAGCAGTTTGAGAGGATCGGATCAGCCCCAGCATTTT,CASSLRGSDQPQHF
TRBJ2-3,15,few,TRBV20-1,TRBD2,TGCAGTGCTACGGGGGGGTCCGTTAACACAGATACGCAGTATTTT,CSATGGSVNTDTQYF
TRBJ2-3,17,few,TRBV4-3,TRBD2,TGCGCCAGCAGCCAAGAGATAACTAGCGGGGGCACAGATACGCAGTATTTT,CASSQEITSGGTDTQYF
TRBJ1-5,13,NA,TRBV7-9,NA,TGTGCCAGCAGCTGGACAAGAGATCAGCCCCAGCATTTT,CASSWTRDQPQHF